What follows describes a single T cell receptor beta chain. It has no known antigen specificity. The record has no base qualities; no much larger clone is one base away. In this study, sorted CD4+ and CD8+ T cells from the blood of healthy subjects and of severe aplastic anemia patients had their TCR repertoires deep-sequenced. Ficoll-Paque density gradient centrifugation was used to isolate peripheral blood mononuclear cells. CD4+ and CD8+ T cells were sorted by FACS or magnetic beads before DNA extraction. TCR beta VDJ combination and CDR3 sequence profiling used genomic DNA as the template. TCR repertoire sequencing was run on an Illumina HiSeq 2000. From the authors' description of their analysis: Repertoire assessment relied on Simpson's diversity index, CDR3 size and DJ length profiles, and TRBV/TRBJ rearrangement plots. The immunodominant clone was defined as the most abundant DNA sequence in deep sequencing data. CDR3 amino acid sequences were checked for sharing between subjects and were compared against published repertoires and the VDJdb database. TCRdb reran the public reads through fastp at Q25 and MiXCR, keeping productive beta chains. Each entry is one CDR3 protein sequence, shown with its most common DNA and genes. The V and J calls were not made by the authors but by TCRdb's processing. The sample records about 81,000 distinct CDR3 sequences, roughly half of which are singletons. The ten largest clones add up to approximately 62% of the sample.

The CDR3 has 15 amino acids, counting the end cysteine and phenylalanine. Only the CDR3 region is kept as DNA, spanning 45 bases read in frame from base 1. The germline ends are 10 bases apart after V is trimmed by 6 bases and J by 1 base. Taken from the germline V gene, the CDR1 and CDR2 loops are MDHEN and SYDVKM. This record belongs to a study of CD8+CD57+ T cells in acquired aplastic anemia (dated by TCRdb to 2017 to 2018). In the study overall: DNA extracted from sorted CD4+ and CD8+ cells had a mean of roughly 3.4 ug, with a range of roughly 0.17 to 30 ug. An average of roughly 9.8 million reads for CD4+ cells and roughly 11 million reads for CD8+ cells was obtained from healthy donor samples. Here is what the overall study found, with its caveats: Twenty-nine CD8+ CDR3 sequences were found in both patients and controls but appeared to be highly expressed in patients and within the immunodominant clones of the patients. Between patients and healthy controls, no significant difference in CD8+ Simpson's diversity was found (P=0.060).

Sequencing was done on a sample of sorted CD4+, CD8+, or CD8+CD57+ T cells (not recorded which) from PBMCs. The rearrangement joined TRBV28 to TRBJ2-6, with TRBD1 perhaps the D gene, on 6 matching bases. The sequence came from a human donor in good health, serving as a control. The CDR3 protein: CASSPGQSGANVLTF. The sequenced DNA: TGTGCCAGCAGCCCCGGACAGTCTGGGGCCAACGTCCTGACTTTC.